What follows are 15 T cell receptor beta chains derived from one specimen sequenced in a study of blood T cell repertoires in COVID-19. Method: immunoSEQ multiplex PCR; TCRdb's copy keeps in-frame clones and lacks some. Among 250,000 or so clones, around 90% were seen once, and the ten largest hold approximately 2.3%. Sequences were obtained from peripheral blood. These receptors came from a woman aged 55-70 years with COVID-19, enrolled during active disease.

This chain joins TRBV19 and TRBJ1-5; D not certain. Germline lookup yields CDR1 LNHDA and CDR2 SQIVND (reference sequence). V was pared by 8 bases and J by 9 bases, with 17 bases between. The CDR3 runs to 13 residues. The CDR3 reads CASDAGSGLPQHF. The CDR3 DNA is TGTGCCAGTGACGCCGGCAGCGGACTGCCCCAGCATTTT.

This clone was counted a few times. The V gene is TRBV19, the J gene TRBJ1-4, with D unclear. This CDR3 has 13 residues. CDR1 LNHDA and CDR2 SQIVND come from the germline V gene (reference sequence). Trimming took 6 bases from V and 8 from J, leaving 13 bases between them. The DNA of the CDR3 is TGTGCCAGTAGCGACTTATCCGGAGAAAAACTGTTTTTT. Its protein product is CASSDLSGEKLFF. The variable domain in full, with the rest retrieved from reference TRBV19 and TRBJ1-4, is DGGITQSPKYLFRKEGQNVTLSCEQNLNHDAMYWYRQDPGQGLRLIYYSQIVNDFQKGDIAEGYSVSREKKESFPLTVTSAQKNPTAFYLCASSDLSGEKLFFGSGTQLSVL.

This sequence joins TRBV19 and TRBJ2-2; weak D call: TRBD1 (6 bases). The CDR3 is made up of 13 amino acids. The germline gives CDR1 LNHDA, CDR2 SQIVND (reference sequence). The germline V and J ends were trimmed by 6 bases and 6 bases, with 11 bases remaining between them. CDR3 amino acids: CASSPQGPGELFF. CDR3 bases: TGTGCCAGTAGCCCACAGGGTCCCGGGGAGCTGTTTTTT.

This clone showed up just a few times. Here the CDR3 DNA reads TGTGCCAGCAGTTCAGGGGTTAGCAATCAGCCCCAGCATTTT. Translation: CASSSGVSNQPQHF. This chain connects TRBV6-5 to TRBJ1-5; perhaps TRBD1 as D (6 bases). V was clipped by 4 bases and J by 0 bases, with 7 bases between them. The CDR3 runs to 14 residues. Germline V gene lookup returns CDR1 MNHEY and CDR2 SVGAGI.

The chain links TRBV7-9 to TRBJ1-4, with D hard to call. The ends were cut back, 1 base at V and 8 bases at J, with 8 bases in the middle. This CDR3 has 13 residues. Germline V gives CDR1 SEHNR, CDR2 FQNEAQ (reference sequence). CDR3 sequence: CASSLGLEEKLFF. For the CDR3, the DNA is TGTGCCAGCAGCTTAGGACTGGAAGAAAAACTGTTTTTT.

The rearrangement links TRBV9 to TRBJ1-6; TRBD1 aligns across 8 bases. This CDR3 is built from 15 residues. CDR1 is SGDLS, CDR2 YYNGEE, per germline. J was trimmed by 5 bases and V by 3 bases; bases with no gene match: 4. The CDR3 nucleotides read TGTGCCAGCAGCGGATCGACAGGGGATAATTCACCCCTCCACTTT. Translating gives CASSGSTGDNSPLHF.

This CDR3 is CASSHPPGGANIQYF. In DNA, the CDR3 is TGTGCCAGCAGCCATCCCCCAGGGGGCGCGAACATTCAGTACTTC. V gene TRBV11-3 combines with J gene TRBJ2-4, with 8 bases that match TRBD1. The CDR3 has 15 residues. Trimming took 5 bases from V and 7 from J; bases not matched to a gene: 10. CDR1 SGHNT and CDR2 YENEEA come from the germline V gene.

The CDR3 is CASSLMAGSTEAFF. The CDR3 nucleotides are TGTGCCAGCAGCTTAATGGCGGGGAGCACTGAAGCTTTCTTT. This sequence joins TRBV7-3 and TRBJ1-1; D is undetermined. The CDR3 covers 14 residues. Looked up from germline, CDR1 is SGHTA and CDR2 is FQGTGA. Between the trimmed V and J ends, which lost 1 base and 4 bases, there was a span of 10 bases.

The chain carries TRBV27 and TRBJ2-1, with D perhaps matching TRBD1 (5 bases). The CDR3 runs to 15 residues. CDR1 is MNHEY, CDR2 SMNVEV, per germline (reference sequence). V lost 3 bases and J lost 3, with 12 bases in between. CDR3: CASSLSGILYNEQFF. The CDR3 nucleotides read TGTGCCAGCAGTTTGTCAGGGATACTCTACAATGAGCAGTTCTTC.

The chain joins TRBV19 to TRBJ2-3, with D possibly being TRBD2 (7 bases). Germline lookup yields CDR1 LNHDA and CDR2 SQIVND (reference sequence). This CDR3 spans 16 amino acids. V gave up 4 bases and J gave up 2 bases, with 16 bases separating them. CDR3 bases: TGTGCCAGTAGTACCAGAGTAGGGGGGGTCACAGATACGCAGTATTTT. Translating it yields CASSTRVGGVTDTQYF.

This rearrangement joins TRBV7-6 to TRBJ1-6; TRBD1 agrees at 12 bases. With 0 bases clipped from V and 9 bases from J, the junction kept 9 bases outside the gene matches. The germline V gene encodes CDR1 SGHVS and CDR2 FNYEAQ. The CDR3 loop spans 18 amino acids. This CDR3 reads CASSLAGTGGDGGSPLHF. As DNA, the CDR3 is TGTGCCAGCAGCTTAGCAGGGACAGGGGGCGACGGAGGTTCACCCCTCCACTTT.

The rearrangement joins TRBV6-5 to TRBJ1-1; 10 bases agree with TRBD1. The CDR3 extends over 14 amino acids. The J segment lost 5 bases and the V segment lost 7 bases, leaving 7 bases of the junction unmatched. Germline values: CDR1 MNHEY, CDR2 SVGAGI. CDR3 DNA sequence: TGTGCCAGCATGACGGACAGGGGGGATACTGAAGCTTTCTTT. Its protein is CASMTDRGDTEAFF.

The V and J genes are TRBV11-2 and TRBJ2-2; D remains unclear. The CDR3 has 13 amino acids. Germline V gene sequence: CDR1 SGHAT, CDR2 FQNNGV. V lost 0 bases and J 6 bases, leaving 5 bases between the germline ends. CDR3 protein: CASSLEGSGELFF. CDR3 nucleotide sequence: TGTGCCAGCAGCTTAGAGGGCTCCGGGGAGCTGTTTTTT.

The chain combines TRBV4-3 with TRBJ2-7; possibly TRBD2 for D (6 bases). Germline values: CDR1 LGHNA, CDR2 YSLEER. The CDR3 sequence is 14 residues long. The V end lost 0 bases, the J end lost 9 bases, and 15 bases lay between the germline ends. CDR3: CASSQDRRESWQYF. In DNA form, the CDR3 reads TGCGCCAGCAGCCAAGATCGTCGGGAGTCATGGCAGTACTTC.

J is TRBJ1-1 and V is TRBV19; the match to TRBD1 covers 8 bases. Germline V gene lookup returns CDR1 LNHDA and CDR2 SQIVND (reference sequence). V shed 9 bases and J 4 bases; nucleotides not matched to a gene: 13. The CDR3 consists of 15 residues. The DNA for the CDR3 is TGTGCCAGCGTCCGGGACAGGCCTGGGAGCACTGAAGCTTTCTTT. As protein: CASVRDRPGSTEAFF. Based on the CDR3 plus reference TRBV19 and TRBJ1-1, the full variable domain is DGGITQSPKYLFRKEGQNVTLSCEQNLNHDAMYWYRQDPGQGLRLIYYSQIVNDFQKGDIAEGYSVSREKKESFPLTVTSAQKNPTAFYLCASVRDRPGSTEAFFGQGTRLTVV.